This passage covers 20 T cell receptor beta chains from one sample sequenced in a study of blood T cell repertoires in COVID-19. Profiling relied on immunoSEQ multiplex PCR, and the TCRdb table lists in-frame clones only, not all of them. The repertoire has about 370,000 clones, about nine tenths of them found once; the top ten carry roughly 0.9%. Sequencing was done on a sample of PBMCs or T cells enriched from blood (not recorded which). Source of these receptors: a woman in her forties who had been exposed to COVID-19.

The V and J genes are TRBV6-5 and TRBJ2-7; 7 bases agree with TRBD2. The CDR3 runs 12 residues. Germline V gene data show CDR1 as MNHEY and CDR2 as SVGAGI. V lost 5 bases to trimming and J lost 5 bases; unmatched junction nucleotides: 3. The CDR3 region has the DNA TGTGCCAGCAGTCGGGGGGTGGACGAGCAGTACTTC. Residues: CASSRGVDEQYF.

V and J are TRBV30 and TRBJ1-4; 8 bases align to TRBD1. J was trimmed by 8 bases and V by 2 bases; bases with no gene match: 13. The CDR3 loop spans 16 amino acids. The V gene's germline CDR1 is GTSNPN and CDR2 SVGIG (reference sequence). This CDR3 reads CAWSRARTGTTEKLFF. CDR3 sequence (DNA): TGTGCCTGGAGTCGCGCCCGGACAGGGACGACAGAAAAACTGTTTTTT.

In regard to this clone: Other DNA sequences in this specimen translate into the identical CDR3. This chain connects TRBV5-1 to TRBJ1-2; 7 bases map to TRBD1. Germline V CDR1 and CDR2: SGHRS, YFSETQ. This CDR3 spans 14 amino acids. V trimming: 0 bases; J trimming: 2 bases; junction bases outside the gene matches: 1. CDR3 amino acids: CASSLGQGNYGYTF. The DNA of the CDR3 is TGCGCCAGCAGCTTGGGACAGGGAAACTATGGCTACACCTTC.

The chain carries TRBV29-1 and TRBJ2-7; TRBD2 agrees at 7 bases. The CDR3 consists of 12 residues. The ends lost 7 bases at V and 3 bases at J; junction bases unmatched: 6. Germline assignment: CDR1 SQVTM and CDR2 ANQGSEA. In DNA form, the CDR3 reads TGCAGCGCCTTTGCGGGGGACTACGAGCAGTACTTC. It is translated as CSAFAGDYEQYF.

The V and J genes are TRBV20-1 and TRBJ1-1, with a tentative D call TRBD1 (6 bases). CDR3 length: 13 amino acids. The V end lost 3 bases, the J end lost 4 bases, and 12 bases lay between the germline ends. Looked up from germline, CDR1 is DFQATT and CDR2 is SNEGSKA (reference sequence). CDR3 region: CSASRGAITEAFF. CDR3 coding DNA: TGCAGTGCTAGTCGGGGGGCTATCACTGAAGCTTTCTTT.

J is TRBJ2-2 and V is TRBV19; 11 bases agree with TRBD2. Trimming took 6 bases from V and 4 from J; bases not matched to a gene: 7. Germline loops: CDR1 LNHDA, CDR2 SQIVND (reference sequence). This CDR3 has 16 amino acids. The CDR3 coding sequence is TGTGCCAGTAGCGTGACTAGCGGGGTGTTCACCGGGGAGCTGTTTTTT. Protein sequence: CASSVTSGVFTGELFF.

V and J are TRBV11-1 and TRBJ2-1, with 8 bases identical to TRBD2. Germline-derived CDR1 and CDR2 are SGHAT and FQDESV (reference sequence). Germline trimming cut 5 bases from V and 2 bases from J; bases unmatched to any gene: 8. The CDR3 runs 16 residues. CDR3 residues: CASSPRLALAYNEQFF. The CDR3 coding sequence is TGTGCCAGCAGCCCCAGACTAGCGTTGGCCTACAATGAGCAGTTCTTC. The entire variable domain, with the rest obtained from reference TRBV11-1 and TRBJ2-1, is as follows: EAEVAQSPRYKITEKSQAVAFWCDPISGHATLYWYRQILGQGPELLVQFQDESVVDDSQLPKDRFSAERLKGVDSTLKIQPAELGDSAMYLCASSPRLALAYNEQFFGPGTRLTVL.

DNA for the CDR3: TGTGCCAGCAGCCCCCAAGCGGAGAACACTGAAGCTTTCTTT. Protein: CASSPQAENTEAFF. V gene TRBV7-9 combines with J gene TRBJ1-1; D gene unclear. CDR1 and CDR2 from the germline V gene are SEHNR and FQNEAQ (reference sequence). The CDR3 spans 14 residues. Trimming took off 5 bases at V and 1 base at J, with 11 bases between the two ends.

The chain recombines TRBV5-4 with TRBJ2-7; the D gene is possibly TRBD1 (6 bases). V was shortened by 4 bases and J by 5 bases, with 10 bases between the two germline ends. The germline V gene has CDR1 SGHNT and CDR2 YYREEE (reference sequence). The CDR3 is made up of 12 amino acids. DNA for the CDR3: TGTGCCAGCAGCCCTAACAGGGACGAGCAGTACTTC. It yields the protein CASSPNRDEQYF.

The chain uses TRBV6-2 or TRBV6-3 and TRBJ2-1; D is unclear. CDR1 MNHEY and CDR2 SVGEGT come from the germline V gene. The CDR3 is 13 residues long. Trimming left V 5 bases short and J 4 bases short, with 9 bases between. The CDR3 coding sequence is TGTGCCAGCAGTCCCGACTCGTACAATGAGCAGTTCTTC. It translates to CASSPDSYNEQFF.

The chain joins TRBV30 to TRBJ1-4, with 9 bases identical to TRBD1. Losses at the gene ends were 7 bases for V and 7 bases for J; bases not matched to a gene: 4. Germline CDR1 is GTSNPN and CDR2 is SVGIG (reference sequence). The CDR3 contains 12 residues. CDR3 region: CALTGGGEKLFF. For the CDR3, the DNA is TGTGCCTTGACAGGGGGAGGTGAAAAACTGTTTTTT.

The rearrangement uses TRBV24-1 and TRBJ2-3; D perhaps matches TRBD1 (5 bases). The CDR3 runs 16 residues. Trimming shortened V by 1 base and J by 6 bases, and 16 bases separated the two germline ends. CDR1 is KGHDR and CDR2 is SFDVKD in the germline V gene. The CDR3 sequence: CATSDFRQGTSDTQYF. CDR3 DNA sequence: TGTGCCACCAGTGATTTCAGGCAGGGTACGTCTGATACGCAGTATTTT.

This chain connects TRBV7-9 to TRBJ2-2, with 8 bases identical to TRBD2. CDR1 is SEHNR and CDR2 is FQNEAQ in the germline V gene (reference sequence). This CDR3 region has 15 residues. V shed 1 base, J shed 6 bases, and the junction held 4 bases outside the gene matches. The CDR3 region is CASSLGTSGPGELFF. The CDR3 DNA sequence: TGTGCCAGCAGCTTAGGCACTAGCGGTCCCGGGGAGCTGTTTTTT.

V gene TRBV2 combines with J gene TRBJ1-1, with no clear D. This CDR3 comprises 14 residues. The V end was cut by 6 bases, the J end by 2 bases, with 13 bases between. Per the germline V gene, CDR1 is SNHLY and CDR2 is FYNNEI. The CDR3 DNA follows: TGTGCCAGCAGCCTCCAGTTGGTCAACACTGAAGCTTTCTTT. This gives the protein CASSLQLVNTEAFF.

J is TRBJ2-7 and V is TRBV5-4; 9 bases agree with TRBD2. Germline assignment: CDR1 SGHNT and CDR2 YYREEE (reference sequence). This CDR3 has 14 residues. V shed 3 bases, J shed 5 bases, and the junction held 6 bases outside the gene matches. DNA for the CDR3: TGTGCCAGCAGCTCTAGCGGGGACTGGGACGAGCAGTACTTC. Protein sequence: CASSSSGDWDEQYF.

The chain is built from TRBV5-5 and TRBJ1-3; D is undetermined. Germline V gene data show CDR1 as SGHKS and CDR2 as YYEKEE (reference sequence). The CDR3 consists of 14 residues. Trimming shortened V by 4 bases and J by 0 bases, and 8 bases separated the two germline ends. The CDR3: CASSNSGSGNTIYF. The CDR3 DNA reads TGTGCCAGCAGCAACAGTGGCTCTGGAAACACCATATATTTT.

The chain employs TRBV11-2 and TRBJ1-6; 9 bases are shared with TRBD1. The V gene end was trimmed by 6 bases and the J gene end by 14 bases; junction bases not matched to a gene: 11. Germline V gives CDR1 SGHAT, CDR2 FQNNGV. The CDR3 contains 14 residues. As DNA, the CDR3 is TGTGCCAGCAGATCCGGGACAGGGTCGAAATCCCTCCACTTT. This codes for CASRSGTGSKSLHF.

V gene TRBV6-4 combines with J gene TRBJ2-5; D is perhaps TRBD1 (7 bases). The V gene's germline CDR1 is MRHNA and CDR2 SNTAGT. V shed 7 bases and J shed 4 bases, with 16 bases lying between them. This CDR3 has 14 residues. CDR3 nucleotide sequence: TGTGCCAGCATCCCCAGACAGGGAGGAGAGACCCAGTACTTC. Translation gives CASIPRQGGETQYF.

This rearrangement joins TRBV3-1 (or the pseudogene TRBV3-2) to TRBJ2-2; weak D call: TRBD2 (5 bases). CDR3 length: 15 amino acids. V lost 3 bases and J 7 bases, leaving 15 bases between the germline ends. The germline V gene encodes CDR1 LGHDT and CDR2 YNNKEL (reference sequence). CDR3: CASSHSRGLGGELFF. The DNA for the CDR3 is TGTGCCAGCAGCCACAGTCGGGGATTGGGCGGGGAGCTGTTTTTT.

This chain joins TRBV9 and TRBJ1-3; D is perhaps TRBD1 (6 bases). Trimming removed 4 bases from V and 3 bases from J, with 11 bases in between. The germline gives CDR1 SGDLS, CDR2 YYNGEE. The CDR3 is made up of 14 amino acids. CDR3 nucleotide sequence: TGTGCCAGCAGCCCCACAGGGTTTGGAAACACCATATATTTT. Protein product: CASSPTGFGNTIYF.